These 31 T cell receptor beta chains share one sample of origin, sequenced in a study of CD8 T cells in ankylosing spondylitis. TCRdb reprocessed the 5' RACE reads via MiXCR and lists one record per CDR3 protein. This sample has just over 300,000 distinct CDR3 sequences, with around 21% found just once. Sample: blood, either unsorted or a sorted T cell fraction (not recorded which). All receptors derive from a female donor with ankylosing spondylitis or in good health (not recorded which).

The sample holds many counts of this clonotype. The V and J genes are TRBV29-1 and TRBJ2-1, with 7 bases matching TRBD1. The CDR3 is 13 residues long. The V gene's germline CDR1 is SQVTM and CDR2 ANQGSEA. The ends lost 4 bases at V and 10 bases at J; junction bases unmatched: 10. The CDR3 coding sequence is TGCAGCGTTGGGGCAGGGGGTCCTAGGGAGCAGTTCTTC. It specifies CSVGAGGPREQFF.

The chain carries TRBV25-1 and TRBJ2-3; perhaps TRBD2 as D (6 bases). With 2 bases removed from V and 2 bases from J, the gap between germline ends came to 17 bases. This CDR3 comprises 17 residues. Germline V CDR1 and CDR2: MGHDK, SYGVNS. This CDR3 is CASSERRRGGYTDTQYF. The CDR3 DNA is TGTGCCAGCAGTGAACGCCGACGCGGAGGGTACACAGATACGCAGTATTTT.

This clonotype has only a few counts. The V gene is TRBV28, the J gene TRBJ2-1; D remains ambiguous. The CDR3 loop spans 14 amino acids. Per germline, CDR1 MDHEN and CDR2 SYDVKM. The ends were cut back, 2 bases at V and 3 bases at J, with 8 bases in the middle. CDR3 loop: CASSLGWSYNEQFF. Here the CDR3 DNA reads TGTGCCAGCAGTTTAGGGTGGAGCTACAATGAGCAGTTCTTC. Drawing the rest from reference TRBV28 and TRBJ2-1, the complete variable domain is DVKVTQSSRYLVKRTGEKVFLECVQDMDHENMFWYRQDPGLGLRLIYFSYDVKMKEKGDIPEGYSVSREKKERFSLILESASTNQTSMYLCASSLGWSYNEQFFGPGTRLTVL.

The genes are TRBV9 and TRBJ2-1; TRBD2 might be the D (6 bases). Germline-derived CDR1 and CDR2 are SGDLS and YYNGEE. Trimming cost V 0 bases and J 3 bases, with 10 bases left between them. The CDR3 runs to 15 residues. CDR3 amino acids: CASSVDGLYYNEQFF. CDR3 coding DNA: TGTGCCAGCAGCGTAGATGGACTATACTACAATGAGCAGTTCTTC. The whole variable domain, remainder taken from reference TRBV9 and TRBJ2-1, is DSGVTQTPKHLITATGQRVTLRCSPRSGDLSVYWYQQSLDQGLQFLIQYYNGEERAKGNILERFSAQQFPDLHSELNLSSLELGDSALYFCASSVDGLYYNEQFFGPGTRLTVL.

The chain employs TRBV6-5 and TRBJ1-2, with D possibly being TRBD1 (6 bases). Germline CDR1 MNHEY, CDR2 SVGAGI. The CDR3 sequence is 13 residues long. Deletions cut 0 bases from V and 6 bases from J, with 8 bases between. CDR3 DNA: TGTGCCAGCAGTTACTCGAGGGGGAATGGCTACACCTTC. It translates to CASSYSRGNGYTF.

This rearrangement joins TRBV7-8 to TRBJ2-3, with 8 positions matching TRBD2. Losses at the gene ends were 7 bases for V and 3 bases for J; bases not matched to a gene: 12. The germline CDR1 and CDR2 sequences are SGHVS and FQNEAQ. This CDR3 spans 16 amino acids. CDR3 coding DNA: TGTGCCAGCACCCCACCCCTCCGGGAGGGAACAGATACGCAGTATTTT. It codes for CASTPPLREGTDTQYF.

This rearrangement joins TRBV30 to TRBJ1-2, with 7 bases that match TRBD1. This CDR3 region has 11 residues. Germline trimming cut 2 bases from V and 8 bases from J; bases unmatched to any gene: 2. The germline CDR1 and CDR2 sequences are GTSNPN and SVGIG (reference sequence). The CDR3 DNA is TGTGCCTGGAGTAGGGGGCGAGGCTACACCTTC. Amino acid sequence: CAWSRGRGYTF.

The genes are TRBV12-3 or TRBV12-4 and TRBJ1-2; D gene uncertain. This CDR3 is built from 14 residues. V shed 1 base and J shed 4 bases, with 10 bases lying between them. The CDR3 DNA sequence: TGTGCCAGCAGTTTAGGAGAAGAGGGCTATGGCTACACCTTC. Amino acid sequence: CASSLGEEGYGYTF.

The sample holds a few counts of this clonotype. The V and J genes are TRBV7-2 and TRBJ2-5; 9 nucleotides agree with TRBD2. Germline-derived CDR1 and CDR2 are SGHTA and FQGNSA. The CDR3 has 14 residues. V gave up 3 bases and J gave up 5 bases; unmatched junction bases: 4. The CDR3 region has the DNA TGTGCCAGCAGCTTTGCGGGAGGGCCTGAGACCCAGTACTTC. It specifies CASSFAGGPETQYF. Drawing the rest from reference TRBV7-2 and TRBJ2-5, the complete variable domain is GAGVSQSPSNKVTEKGKDVELRCDPISGHTALYWYRQSLGQGLEFLIYFQGNSAPDKSGLPSDRFSAERTGGSVSTLTIQRTQQEDSAVYLCASSFAGGPETQYFGPGTRLLVL.

The V gene is TRBV12-3 or TRBV12-4, the J gene TRBJ2-5, with D possibly TRBD2 on 6 matching bases. The CDR3 loop spans 15 amino acids. V gave up 5 bases and J gave up 9 bases, with 22 bases separating them. The CDR3 sequence is CASSLSAGPKGAQYF. Written as DNA, the CDR3 is TGTGCCAGCAGTCTCTCTGCGGGGCCTAAAGGGGCCCAGTACTTC.

The chain has TRBV18 and TRBJ2-7; either TRBD1 or TRBD2 may supply D (5 bases each). V was shortened by 5 bases and J by 2 bases, with 16 bases between the two germline ends. This CDR3 is built from 15 residues. Looked up from germline, CDR1 is KGHSH and CDR2 is LQKENI. Here the CDR3 DNA reads TGTGCCAGCTCAGCTACGGGACCTATTCCCTACGAGCAGTACTTC. This codes for CASSATGPIPYEQYF.

The chain joins TRBV20-1 to TRBJ2-1; D ambiguous. The germline V and J ends were trimmed by 0 bases and 5 bases, with 8 bases remaining between them. There are 13 residues in the CDR3. Germline V lookup: CDR1 DFQATT, CDR2 SNEGSKA (reference sequence). The CDR3 loop reads CSARDPRNNEQFF. The CDR3 bases are TGCAGTGCTAGAGACCCCCGAAACAATGAGCAGTTCTTC.

About this clonotype: At one end the junction does not follow the germline gene, possibly because of a read error. The chain recombines TRBV20-1 with TRBJ2-3, with D possibly being TRBD1 or TRBD2 (5 bases each). The length of the CDR3 is 15 residues. The germline CDR1 and CDR2 sequences are DFQATT and SNEGSKA (reference sequence). The CDR3 loop is CSVRGEGNWIDTQYF. The CDR3 DNA is TGCAGTGTTAGAGGAGAGGGGAATTGGATAGATACGCAGTATTTT.

The rearrangement joins TRBV20-1 to TRBJ2-7; TRBD2 agrees at 10 bases. The J segment lost 1 base and the V segment lost 3 bases, leaving 6 bases of the junction unmatched. The CDR3 contains 15 residues. Per germline, CDR1 DFQATT and CDR2 SNEGSKA (reference sequence). This CDR3 reads CSARRPSGRSYEQYF. CDR3 DNA: TGCAGTGCTAGGAGGCCTAGCGGGAGATCCTACGAGCAGTACTTC.

CDR3 amino acids: CASSLAGAEETQYF. In nucleotides, the CDR3 is TGTGCCAGCAGCTTGGCAGGGGCAGAGGAGACCCAGTACTTC. This sequence joins TRBV5-5 and TRBJ2-5; D may be TRBD1 (6 bases). This CDR3 has 14 residues. Germline V gene data show CDR1 as SGHKS and CDR2 as YYEKEE (reference sequence). V lost 0 bases to trimming and J lost 5 bases, with 11 bases between them.

This clonotype was detected many times. This rearrangement joins TRBV6-5 to TRBJ2-3, with TRBD1 matching over 8 bases. CDR3 length: 13 amino acids. The germline CDR1 and CDR2 sequences are MNHEY and SVGAGI. J gave up 6 bases and V 6 bases, and 5 bases lay outside the gene matches. CDR3 loop: CASSRDRTDTQYF. In DNA form, the CDR3 reads TGTGCCAGCAGCCGGGACAGGACGGATACGCAGTATTTT.

This clonotype was recorded many times. The chain links TRBV12-3 or TRBV12-4 to TRBJ1-2; D possibly corresponds to TRBD1 (6 bases). V gave up 2 bases and J gave up 4 bases, with 14 bases separating them. The CDR3 has 15 amino acids. CDR3 sequence reads: CASSLPGALGYGYTF. CDR3 nucleotides: TGTGCCAGCAGTTTACCAGGGGCCTTAGGCTATGGCTACACCTTC.

V and J are TRBV19 and TRBJ2-7; TRBD1 aligns across 8 bases. The CDR3 is 12 amino acids. V lost 9 bases, J lost 5 bases, and 6 bases stayed unmatched. Germline V gives CDR1 LNHDA, CDR2 SQIVND (reference sequence). DNA of the CDR3: TGTGCCAGCGGACAGGGCAACCACGAGCAGTACTTC. As protein: CASGQGNHEQYF.

This clonotype was picked up a small number of times. The chain carries TRBV5-1 and TRBJ1-3, with TRBD1 matching over 8 bases. The CDR3 consists of 16 residues. Unmatched junction bases numbered 6, after V lost 4 bases and J lost 0 bases. CDR1 is SGHRS and CDR2 is YFSETQ in the germline V gene. CDR3 region: CASSVDRGHSGNTIYF. DNA of the CDR3: TGCGCCAGCAGCGTCGACAGGGGACACTCTGGAAACACCATATATTTT.

There are a few counts of this clonotype. The genes are TRBV29-1 and TRBJ2-3; D is undetermined. Germline CDR1 reads SQVTM; CDR2 reads ANQGSEA. The CDR3 has 11 residues. Trimming cost V 8 bases and J 6 bases, with 12 bases left between them. Here the CDR3 reads CSHPWLDTQYF. The DNA for the CDR3 is TGCAGCCACCCATGGCTGGATACGCAGTATTTT.

This clonotype was recorded many times. This chain links TRBV29-1 with TRBJ2-1; a weak D match, TRBD2 (7 bases). The CDR3 contains 12 residues. V was cut by 6 bases and J by 9 bases, with 15 bases left in between. CDR1 and CDR2 from the germline V gene are SQVTM and ANQGSEA. This CDR3 is CSVEGGGFEQFF. In nucleotides, the CDR3 is TGCAGCGTGGAGGGGGGGGGCTTTGAGCAGTTCTTC.

This clonotype occurred once. The rearrangement links TRBV18 to TRBJ2-1; 8 bases are a match to TRBD2. Trimming at V came to 3 bases and at J to 0 bases, leaving 10 bases not matched to a gene. CDR3 length: 18 amino acids. Germline V CDR1 and CDR2: KGHSH, LQKENI. In nucleotides, the CDR3 is TGTGCCAGCTCACCGGATGCTAGCGGGCGTTCCTCCTACAATGAGCAGTTCTTC. This translates into CASSPDASGRSSYNEQFF.

The V call is TRBV6-5, the J call TRBJ1-5, with D tentatively TRBD1 (5 bases). Germline lookup yields CDR1 MNHEY and CDR2 SVGAGI. Trimming shortened V by 6 bases and J by 2 bases, and 14 bases separated the two germline ends. The CDR3 extends over 15 amino acids. This CDR3 reads CASRLGGGGNQPQHF. CDR3 in DNA: TGTGCCAGCAGGCTTGGGGGTGGGGGCAATCAGCCCCAGCATTTT.

The chain carries TRBV6-4 and TRBJ2-6; 8 positions agree with TRBD1. The CDR3 sequence is 16 residues long. Germline-derived CDR1 and CDR2 are MRHNA and SNTAGT. The V segment lost 5 bases and the J segment 0 bases; nucleotides outside the gene matches: 3. The CDR3 coding sequence is TGTGCCAGCAGTCCAACAGGGGGCTCTGGGGCCAACGTCCTGACTTTC. This translates into CASSPTGGSGANVLTF.

The CDR3 bases are TGTGCCACCAGCAGAGACGTGGGTAGGGAGACCCAGTACTTC. Amino acids: CATSRDVGRETQYF. The chain is built from TRBV15 and TRBJ2-5; D is uncertain. The CDR3 consists of 14 residues. V lost 0 bases to trimming and J lost 5 bases, with 10 bases between them. Per the germline V gene, CDR1 is LNHNV and CDR2 is YYDKDF (reference sequence).

The chain carries TRBV10-3 and TRBJ1-5; 7 nucleotides line up with TRBD1. CDR1 and CDR2 from the germline V gene are ENHRY and SYGVKD. The CDR3 totals 12 residues. V shed 10 bases, J shed 4 bases, and the junction held 4 bases outside the gene matches. Written as DNA, the CDR3 is TGTGCCACCCCAGGGGGGAATCAGCCCCAGCATTTT. Residues: CATPGGNQPQHF.

This clonotype was seen a few times. J is TRBJ2-7 and V is TRBV3-1; 8 nucleotides agree with TRBD2. The CDR3 has 18 amino acids. The germline gives CDR1 LGHDT, CDR2 YNNKEL (reference sequence). V was clipped by 0 bases and J by 2 bases; unmatched bases: 12. CDR3 region: CASSQDTSGARVPYEQYF. Written as DNA, the CDR3 is TGTGCCAGCAGCCAAGATACTAGCGGCGCACGAGTCCCCTACGAGCAGTACTTC.

This clonotype has a handful of counts. This chain connects TRBV15 to TRBJ2-5; 8 bases map to TRBD2. CDR1 LNHNV and CDR2 YYDKDF come from the germline V gene (reference sequence). The CDR3 covers 18 residues. With V trimmed by 3 bases and J by 1 base, 13 bases remained unmatched. CDR3 DNA sequence: TGTGCCACCAGCAGTCCGAGGGTAGCGGGGTTTGTCCAAGAGACCCAGTACTTC. This encodes CATSSPRVAGFVQETQYF.

In DNA, the CDR3 is TGCAGCGTTGTGAGAGCTACGGCTGAAGCTTTCTTT. Translating it yields CSVVRATAEAFF. The V and J genes are TRBV29-1 and TRBJ1-1; D is unclear. Trimming left V 4 bases short and J 6 bases short, with 12 bases between. CDR1 is SQVTM, CDR2 ANQGSEA, per germline. This CDR3 is built from 12 residues.

This clonotype was seen repeatedly, ten times or more. The V call is TRBV15, the J call TRBJ2-3; D unresolved. With 5 bases removed from V and 2 bases from J, the gap between germline ends came to 11 bases. Germline loops: CDR1 LNHNV, CDR2 YYDKDF (reference sequence). CDR3 length: 14 residues. CDR3 sequence (DNA): TGTGCCACCAGCTCTTCCCGATCCACAGATACGCAGTATTTT. Encoded protein: CATSSSRSTDTQYF. The whole variable domain, remainder taken from reference TRBV15 and TRBJ2-3, is DAMVIQNPRYQVTQFGKPVTLSCSQTLNHNVMYWYQQKSSQAPKLLFHYYDKDFNNEADTPDNFQSRRPNTSFCFLDIRSPGLGDTAMYLCATSSSRSTDTQYFGPGTRLTVL.

The V and J genes are TRBV5-5 and TRBJ1-1; 7 bases fit TRBD1. CDR3 size: 14 residues. Trimming removed 0 bases from V and 4 bases from J; junction bases left unmatched: 3. Germline V lookup: CDR1 SGHKS, CDR2 YYEKEE (reference sequence). The CDR3 loop reads CASSLGQGFTEAFF. The CDR3 DNA is TGTGCCAGCAGCTTGGGACAGGGATTCACTGAAGCTTTCTTT.